These 9 T cell receptor beta chains came from one sample sequenced in a study of Ad26.COV2.S vaccination and SARS-CoV-2 variants. Some clones are missing from TCRdb's copy, which holds only in-frame ones; the method was immunoSEQ multiplex PCR. Among some 500,000 clones, roughly 89% were seen once, and the ten largest hold approximately 2.5%. Indicated treatment: roughly 18 received Ad26.COV2.S at low or high dose, single or two shots; roughly 5 received placebo; per-sample allocation not given. The samples were gathered on day 63 after the first injection of vaccine or placebo. The sample was peripheral blood, taken in a trial of Ad26.COV2.S vaccine versus placebo. The source of these receptors is a person aged 18-60 years who received the Ad26.COV2.S COVID-19 vaccine or a placebo.

Remarks on this clone: The sample contains more than one DNA sequence encoding this CDR3. The chain couples TRBV7-2 to TRBJ2-1; 11 nucleotides align to TRBD2. The V segment lost 1 base and the J segment 5 bases; nucleotides outside the gene matches: 1. CDR1 is SGHTA, CDR2 FQGNSA, per germline. CDR3 size: 15 residues. The CDR3 sequence is CASSLGLAGNNEQFF. For the CDR3, the DNA is TGTGCCAGCAGCTTAGGACTAGCGGGAAACAATGAGCAGTTCTTC.

The V call is TRBV11-3, the J call TRBJ2-7; TRBD2 is a possible D gene (6 bases). The V end lost 5 bases, the J end lost 0 bases, and 11 bases lay between the germline ends. There are 14 residues in the CDR3. CDR1 and CDR2 (germline): SGHNT, YENEEA. The CDR3 reads CASSRGTFSYEQYV. In nucleotides, the CDR3 is TGTGCCAGCAGCCGCGGGACCTTCTCCTACGAGCAGTACGTC.

V gene TRBV2 combines with J gene TRBJ1-1; 7 bases map to TRBD1. This CDR3 is 14 amino acids long. Germline V lookup: CDR1 SNHLY, CDR2 FYNNEI. The V gene end was trimmed by 6 bases and the J gene end by 0 bases; junction bases not matched to a gene: 4. CDR3 DNA sequence: TGTGCCAGCAGGCAGGGACAGTTGAACACTGAAGCTTTCTTT. Translated: CASRQGQLNTEAFF.

J is TRBJ2-2 and V is TRBV4-3; TRBD2 matches 11 bases. Trimming took 8 bases from V and 1 from J; bases not matched to a gene: 6. CDR1 LGHNA and CDR2 YSLEER come from the germline V gene. The CDR3 spans 16 residues. In nucleotides, the CDR3 is TGCGCCAGCCAGGTGCTAGCGGGAGGGAACACCGGGGAGCTGTTTTTT. Translation gives CASQVLAGGNTGELFF.

This clone was seen a single time. CDR3 in DNA: TGTGCCAGCTCACCAGAGGGGCATAGGACTGAAGCTTTCTTT. It codes for CASSPEGHRTEAFF. The gene calls are TRBV18 and TRBJ1-1; a weak D match, TRBD1 (5 bases). The germline V gene encodes CDR1 KGHSH and CDR2 LQKENI. With 2 bases removed from V and 5 bases from J, the gap between germline ends came to 12 bases. There are 14 residues in the CDR3. The full variable domain, completed using reference TRBV18 and TRBJ1-1, is NAGVMQNPRHLVRRRGQEARLRCSPMKGHSHVYWYRQLPEEGLKFMVYLQKENIIDESGMPKERFSAEFPKEGPSILRIQQVVRGDSAAYFCASSPEGHRTEAFFGQGTRLTVV.

This chain links TRBV3-1 (or the pseudogene TRBV3-2) with TRBJ1-4, with D hard to call. The CDR3 consists of 12 residues. Germline-derived CDR1 and CDR2 are LGHDT and YNNKEL (reference sequence). Trimming cost V 4 bases and J 10 bases, with 10 bases left between them. The CDR3 region is CASSLGPAKLFF. The CDR3 nucleotides are TGTGCCAGCAGCCTCGGGCCCGCAAAACTGTTTTTT.

This clone occurred once. This rearrangement joins TRBV7-2 to TRBJ1-6; 9 bases line up with TRBD1. The CDR3 runs 15 residues. The germline V gene has CDR1 SGHTA and CDR2 FQGNSA. Losses at the gene ends were 4 bases for V and 9 bases for J; bases not matched to a gene: 7. CDR3 in DNA: TGTGCCAGCAGCTCGGACAGGGGTTTGGGTTCACCCCTCCACTTT. The encoded protein is CASSSDRGLGSPLHF.

The V call is TRBV11-3, the J call TRBJ2-4; perhaps TRBD2 as D (5 bases). This CDR3 has 16 residues. V was pared by 4 bases and J by 2 bases, with 15 bases between. The germline CDR1 and CDR2 sequences are SGHNT and YENEEA. For the CDR3, the DNA is TGTGCCAGCAGCTCCCCCCCCGGGATATCCAAAAACATTCAGTACTTC. This codes for CASSSPPGISKNIQYF. The whole variable domain, filled in from reference TRBV11-3 and TRBJ2-4, reads EAGVVQSPRYKIIEKKQPVAFWCNPISGHNTLYWYLQNLGQGPELLIRYENEEAVDDSQLPKDRFSAERLKGVDSTLKIQPAELGDSAVYLCASSSPPGISKNIQYFGAGTRLSVL.

J is TRBJ2-7 and V is TRBV28, with 8 bases lining up with TRBD1. CDR1 and CDR2 (germline): MDHEN, SYDVKM. After removal of 7 bases from V and 2 bases from J, the junction contained 7 bases not matched to a gene. CDR3 length: 14 amino acids. The CDR3 coding sequence is TGTGCCAGCACCCAGACAGGGGAAACCTACGAGCAGTACTTC. Translated: CASTQTGETYEQYF.